The 12 T cell receptor beta chains reported below all come from one sample, sequenced in a study of brain T cells in children with intractable seizures. Data came from immunoSEQ multiplex PCR; TCRdb stores just in-frame clones and leaves some out. Of about 22,000 clones in the sample, roughly 94% are singletons; the top ten hold approximately 6.5%. This specimen was peripheral blood, taken at surgery. The receptors were sampled from a boy aged 5-17 years with focal cortical dysplasia and intractable seizures.

V usage is TRBV9 and J usage is TRBJ2-3, with D possibly being TRBD2 (6 bases). From germline, CDR1 is SGDLS and CDR2 YYNGEE. The CDR3 covers 15 residues. Between the trimmed V and J ends, which lost 0 bases and 6 bases, there was a span of 14 bases. CDR3 sequence reads: CASSVGEVWADTQYF. CDR3 in DNA: TGTGCCAGCAGCGTAGGGGAGGTATGGGCGGATACGCAGTATTTT. Full variable domain (remainder filled in from reference TRBV9 and TRBJ2-3): DSGVTQTPKHLITATGQRVTLRCSPRSGDLSVYWYQQSLDQGLQFLIQYYNGEERAKGNILERFSAQQFPDLHSELNLSSLELGDSALYFCASSVGEVWADTQYFGPGTRLTVL.

The CDR3 reads CASSSPTGEQYV. CDR3 coding DNA: TGTGCCAGCAGTTCCCCGACGGGTGAGCAGTACGTC. This chain connects TRBV7-9 to TRBJ2-7, with D hard to call. The CDR3 sequence is 12 residues long. The ends were cut back, 6 bases at V and 7 bases at J, with 13 bases in the middle. Germline V lookup: CDR1 SEHNR, CDR2 FQNEAQ (reference sequence).

The chain links TRBV10-3 to TRBJ2-2, with D tentatively TRBD1 or TRBD2 (5 bases each). The CDR3 is made up of 14 amino acids. The germline gives CDR1 ENHRY, CDR2 SYGVKD. Trimming left V 8 bases short and J 1 base short, with 11 bases between. CDR3 coding DNA: TGTGCCATCGGTGGGACGGTGAACACCGGGGAGCTGTTTTTT. Amino acid sequence: CAIGGTVNTGELFF.

The V call is TRBV6-5, the J call TRBJ1-6; 8 bases are shared with TRBD1. Germline values: CDR1 MNHEY, CDR2 SVGAGI. The V gene end was trimmed by 7 bases and the J gene end by 4 bases; junction bases not matched to a gene: 6. The CDR3 consists of 15 residues. Here the CDR3 reads CASNPGQAYNSPLHF. CDR3 nucleotide sequence: TGTGCCAGCAACCCGGGACAGGCTTATAATTCACCCCTCCACTTT.

The chain has TRBV4-1 and TRBJ1-2; TRBD1 agrees at 8 bases. Germline CDR1 and CDR2: MGHRA and YSYEKL. The CDR3 runs to 16 residues. J was trimmed by 4 bases and V by 4 bases; bases with no gene match: 11. The DNA for the CDR3 is TGCGCCAGCAGCCGACCTGGACAGGGAAAAGGCTATGGCTACACCTTC. It specifies CASSRPGQGKGYGYTF.

The J gene is TRBJ1-6, the V gene TRBV4-1; maybe TRBD1 (5 bases). Trimming left V 1 base short and J 7 bases short, with 17 bases between. Germline V lookup: CDR1 MGHRA, CDR2 YSYEKL. CDR3 length equals 17 residues. The CDR3 nucleotides read TGCGCCAGCAGCCAAGTTCTGACAGCCGGGGGGAATTCACCCCTCCACTTT. It is translated as CASSQVLTAGGNSPLHF.

This clone appeared once. The chain combines TRBV9 with TRBJ2-2; 7 nucleotides agree with TRBD1. The CDR3 length is 15 residues. Germline assignment: CDR1 SGDLS and CDR2 YYNGEE. The V and J ends lost 3 bases and 2 bases, in that order; junction bases with no gene match: 4. The CDR3 loop is CASSERQGNTGELFF. The DNA of the CDR3 is TGTGCCAGCAGCGAGCGACAGGGAAACACCGGGGAGCTGTTTTTT.

The J gene is TRBJ2-5, the V gene TRBV6-5; D is unclear. V was clipped by 4 bases and J by 1 base, with 7 bases between them. The V gene's germline CDR1 is MNHEY and CDR2 SVGAGI. The CDR3 is 13 residues long. CDR3 DNA sequence: TGTGCCAGCAGTTTCGGTCCCCAAGAGACCCAGTACTTC. This encodes CASSFGPQETQYF.

The CDR3 DNA reads as TGTGCCAGCAGCCAAGATAGAGGGCTAGCGGGAGTAAAGGAGCAGTTCTTC. It translates to CASSQDRGLAGVKEQFF. The chain links TRBV4-2 to TRBJ2-1; TRBD2 matches at 10 bases. After removal of 0 bases from V and 10 bases from J, the junction contained 12 bases not matched to a gene. The CDR3 spans 17 residues. CDR1 is LGHNA, CDR2 YNFKEQ, per germline.

V and J are TRBV4-2 and TRBJ2-3; TRBD2 agrees at 10 bases. Trimming cost V 4 bases and J 2 bases; bases outside gene matches: 6. Germline assignment: CDR1 LGHNA and CDR2 YNFKEQ. The CDR3 loop spans 16 amino acids. As DNA, the CDR3 is TGTGCCAGCAGCCCCCTAGCGGGAGACCCCACAGATACGCAGTATTTT. The encoded protein is CASSPLAGDPTDTQYF.

CDR3 nucleotide sequence: TGCGCCAGCAGCTTAGCGGGGGGGATTCTCCAAGAGACCCAGTACTTC. Amino acid sequence: CASSLAGGILQETQYF. The chain is built from TRBV5-1 and TRBJ2-5; 10 nucleotides agree with TRBD2. The CDR3 runs to 16 residues. The trim removed 2 bases at V and 1 base at J, leaving 5 bases unmatched. Germline CDR1 and CDR2: SGHRS and YFSETQ.

The DNA of the CDR3 is TGTGCCAGCAGGCAGACAGGGGACTCACCCCTCCACTTT. This translates into CASRQTGDSPLHF. The rearrangement uses TRBV5-6 and TRBJ1-6, with 8 bases lining up with TRBD1. The CDR3 is made up of 13 amino acids. V shed 5 bases and J 10 bases; nucleotides not matched to a gene: 5. Germline lookup yields CDR1 SGHDT and CDR2 YYEEEE.